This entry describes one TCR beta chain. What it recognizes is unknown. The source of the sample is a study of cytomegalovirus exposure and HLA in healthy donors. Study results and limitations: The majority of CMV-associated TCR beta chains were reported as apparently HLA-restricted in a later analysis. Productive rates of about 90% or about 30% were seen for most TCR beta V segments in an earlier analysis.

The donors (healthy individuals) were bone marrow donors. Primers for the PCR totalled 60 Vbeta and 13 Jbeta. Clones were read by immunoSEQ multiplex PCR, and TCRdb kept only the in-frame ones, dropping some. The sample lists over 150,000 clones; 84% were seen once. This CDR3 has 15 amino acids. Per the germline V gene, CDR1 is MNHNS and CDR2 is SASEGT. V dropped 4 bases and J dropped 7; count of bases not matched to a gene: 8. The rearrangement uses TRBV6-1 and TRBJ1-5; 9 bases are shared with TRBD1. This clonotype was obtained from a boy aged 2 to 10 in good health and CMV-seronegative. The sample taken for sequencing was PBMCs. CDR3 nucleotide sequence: TGTGCCAGCAGTGCCTGGGACAGGGTTAAACAGCCCCAGCATTTT. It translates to CASSAWDRVKQPQHF.